This TCR beta chain originates from a study of cytomegalovirus exposure and HLA in healthy donors. General study results and limits: Cytomegalovirus status, reportedly, was diagnosed with high specificity and sensitivity by the classifier. A later analysis revealed that TCR association rates differed between HLA loci, peaking at DRB1 and bottoming out at HLA-C. A highly shared variant cluster was judged a likely technical artifact.

This cohort consisted of healthy bone marrow donors. This CDR3 is 15 amino acids long. V lost 5 bases to trimming and J lost 5 bases, with 14 bases between them. CDR1 SGHTS and CDR2 YDEGEE come from the germline V gene. PCR primers comprised 60 Vbeta and 13 Jbeta primers. Profiled with immunoSEQ multiplex PCR; TCRdb holds only in-frame clones, not every one. In the table there are more than 90,000 clones, less than 80% of which are singletons. On this clone: What it binds is not known.

The clonotype comes from a woman younger than 45 in good health and CMV-seronegative. Sample: PBMCs. The chain employs TRBV5-8 and TRBJ1-6; no definite D call. The CDR3 DNA follows: TGTGCCAGCAGAGGATTTCGACAAAATAATTCACCCCTCCACTTT. This codes for CASRGFRQNNSPLHF.